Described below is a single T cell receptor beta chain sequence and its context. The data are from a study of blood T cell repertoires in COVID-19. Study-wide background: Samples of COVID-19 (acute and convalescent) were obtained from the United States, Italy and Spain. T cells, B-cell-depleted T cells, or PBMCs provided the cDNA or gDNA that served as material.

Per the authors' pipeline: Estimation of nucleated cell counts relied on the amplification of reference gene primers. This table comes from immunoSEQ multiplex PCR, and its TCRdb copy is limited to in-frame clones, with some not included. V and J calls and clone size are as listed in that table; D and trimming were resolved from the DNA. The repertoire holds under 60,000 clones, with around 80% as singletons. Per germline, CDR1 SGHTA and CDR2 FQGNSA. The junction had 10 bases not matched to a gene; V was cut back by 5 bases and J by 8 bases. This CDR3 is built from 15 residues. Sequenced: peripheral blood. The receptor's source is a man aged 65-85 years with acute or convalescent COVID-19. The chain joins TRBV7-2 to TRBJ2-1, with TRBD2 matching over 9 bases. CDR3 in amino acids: CASSRGVAGVYEQFF. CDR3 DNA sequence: TGTGCCAGCAGCCGGGGGGTAGCGGGAGTATATGAGCAGTTCTTC.